This record covers a single TCR beta chain. The data are from a study of blood T cell repertoires in COVID-19. Turning to the study itself: Specimens from acute and convalescent COVID-19 originated in the United States, Italy and Spain. PBMCs, B-cell-depleted T cells, or T cells provided the cDNA or gDNA that made up the material.

How the authors handled the data: Reference gene primer amplification yielded estimated nucleated cell counts. The table came from immunoSEQ multiplex PCR; TCRdb's copy has only in-frame clones and leaves some out. The V and J calls and clone size are taken from that table; D and trimming were inferred from the DNA. The data hold approximately 150,000 clones, with approximately 80% observed a single time. V was trimmed by 2 bases and J by 4 bases, leaving 10 bases between them. This CDR3 region has 14 residues. Germline lookup yields CDR1 MNHEY and CDR2 SVGAGI. The rearrangement joins TRBV6-5 to TRBJ2-3; D is undetermined. The sequenced sample was peripheral blood. The source is a woman between 50 and 59 years old in a cohort sampled during active or convalescent COVID-19. The CDR3 reads CASSYPLAADTQYF. The CDR3 nucleotides read TGTGCCAGCAGTTACCCTTTGGCGGCAGATACGCAGTATTTT.